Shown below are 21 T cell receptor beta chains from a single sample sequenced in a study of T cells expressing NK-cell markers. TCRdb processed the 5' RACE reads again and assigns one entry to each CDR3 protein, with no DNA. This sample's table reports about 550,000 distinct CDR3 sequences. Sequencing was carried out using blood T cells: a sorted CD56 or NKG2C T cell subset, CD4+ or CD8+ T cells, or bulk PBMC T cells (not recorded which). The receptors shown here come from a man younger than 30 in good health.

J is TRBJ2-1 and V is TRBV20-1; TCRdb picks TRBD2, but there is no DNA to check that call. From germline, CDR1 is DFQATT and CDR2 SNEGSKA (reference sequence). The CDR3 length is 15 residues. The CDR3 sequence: CSARATSGRADEQFF.

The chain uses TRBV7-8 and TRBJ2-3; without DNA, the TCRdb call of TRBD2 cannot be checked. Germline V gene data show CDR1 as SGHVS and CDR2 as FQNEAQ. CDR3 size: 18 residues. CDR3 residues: CASSLAVLAGPIGDTQYF.

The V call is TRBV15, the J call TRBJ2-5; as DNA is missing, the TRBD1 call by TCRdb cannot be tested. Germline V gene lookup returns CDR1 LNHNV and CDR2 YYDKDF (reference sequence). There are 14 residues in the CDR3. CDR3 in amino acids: CATAGRQFRETQYF. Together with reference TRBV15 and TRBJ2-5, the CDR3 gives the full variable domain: DAMVIQNPRYQVTQFGKPVTLSCSQTLNHNVMYWYQQKSSQAPKLLFHYYDKDFNNEADTPDNFQSRRPNTSFCFLDIRSPGLGDTAMYLCATAGRQFRETQYFGPGTRLLVL.

CDR3 protein: CASSRRDTTTPSNEQFF. The rearrangement uses TRBV11-2 and TRBJ2-1; TCRdb gives TRBD1 as the D gene, but with no DNA this cannot be confirmed. The CDR3 is made up of 17 amino acids. The V gene's germline CDR1 is SGHAT and CDR2 FQNNGV.

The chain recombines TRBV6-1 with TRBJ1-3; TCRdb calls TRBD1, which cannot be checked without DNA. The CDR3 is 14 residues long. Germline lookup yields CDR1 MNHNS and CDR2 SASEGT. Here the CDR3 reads CASRQGYRGNTIYF.

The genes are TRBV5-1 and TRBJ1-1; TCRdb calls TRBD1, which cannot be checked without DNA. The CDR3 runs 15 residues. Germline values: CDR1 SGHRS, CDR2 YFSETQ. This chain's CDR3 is CASSWSGTGEAEAFF.

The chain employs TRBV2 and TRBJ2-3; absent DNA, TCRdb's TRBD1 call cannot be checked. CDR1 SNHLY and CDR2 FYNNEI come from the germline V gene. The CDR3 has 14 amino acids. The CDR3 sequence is CAIVFRDSTDTQYF.

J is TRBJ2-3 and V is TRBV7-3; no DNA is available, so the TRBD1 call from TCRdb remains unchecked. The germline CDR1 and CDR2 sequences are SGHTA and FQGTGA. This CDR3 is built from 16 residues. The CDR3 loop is CASSAAGTGLTDTQYF.

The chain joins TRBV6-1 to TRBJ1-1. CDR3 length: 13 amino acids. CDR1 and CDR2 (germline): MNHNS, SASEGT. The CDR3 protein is CASSGDLNTEAFF.

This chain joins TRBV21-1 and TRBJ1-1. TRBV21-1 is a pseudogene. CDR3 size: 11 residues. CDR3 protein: CASSKEAGAFF.

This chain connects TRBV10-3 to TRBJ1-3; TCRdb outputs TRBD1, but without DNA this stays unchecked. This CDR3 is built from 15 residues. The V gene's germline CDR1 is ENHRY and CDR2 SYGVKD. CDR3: CAISESTGVGNTIYF.

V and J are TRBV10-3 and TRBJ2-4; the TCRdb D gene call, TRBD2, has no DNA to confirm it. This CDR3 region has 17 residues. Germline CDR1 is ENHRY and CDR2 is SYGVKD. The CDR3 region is CAISEGSGYASKNIQYF.

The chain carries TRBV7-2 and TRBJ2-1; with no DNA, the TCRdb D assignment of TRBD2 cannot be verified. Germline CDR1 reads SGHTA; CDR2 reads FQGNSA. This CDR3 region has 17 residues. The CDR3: CASSWGLAGGRRDEQFF.

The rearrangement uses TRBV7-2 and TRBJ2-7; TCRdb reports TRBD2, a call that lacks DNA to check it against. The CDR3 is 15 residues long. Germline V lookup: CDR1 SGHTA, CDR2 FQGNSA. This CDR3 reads CASSISSGGSYEQYF.

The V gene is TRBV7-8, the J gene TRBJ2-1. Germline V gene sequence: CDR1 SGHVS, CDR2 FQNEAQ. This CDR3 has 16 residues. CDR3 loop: CASSLAVRASYNEQFF.

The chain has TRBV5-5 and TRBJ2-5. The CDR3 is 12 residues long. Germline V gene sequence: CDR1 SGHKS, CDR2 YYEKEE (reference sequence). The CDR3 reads CASSTLQETQYF.

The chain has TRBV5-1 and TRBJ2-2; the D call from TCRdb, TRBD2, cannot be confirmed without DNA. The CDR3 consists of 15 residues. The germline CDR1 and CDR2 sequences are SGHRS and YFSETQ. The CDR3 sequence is CASSLEVAGLAELFF.

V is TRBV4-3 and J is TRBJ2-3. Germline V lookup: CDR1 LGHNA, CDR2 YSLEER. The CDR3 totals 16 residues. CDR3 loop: CASSQDWGLRTDTQYF.

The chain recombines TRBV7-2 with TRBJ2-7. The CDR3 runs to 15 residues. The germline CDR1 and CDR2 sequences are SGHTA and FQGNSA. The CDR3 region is CASSAFRLTSYEQYF.

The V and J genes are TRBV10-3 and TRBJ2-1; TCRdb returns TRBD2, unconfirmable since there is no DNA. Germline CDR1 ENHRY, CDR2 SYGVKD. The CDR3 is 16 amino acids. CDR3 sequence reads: CAISPLGREVANEQFF.

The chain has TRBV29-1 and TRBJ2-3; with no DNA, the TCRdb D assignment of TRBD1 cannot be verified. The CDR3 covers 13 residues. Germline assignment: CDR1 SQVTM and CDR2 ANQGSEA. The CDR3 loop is CSVPTGYTDTQYF.